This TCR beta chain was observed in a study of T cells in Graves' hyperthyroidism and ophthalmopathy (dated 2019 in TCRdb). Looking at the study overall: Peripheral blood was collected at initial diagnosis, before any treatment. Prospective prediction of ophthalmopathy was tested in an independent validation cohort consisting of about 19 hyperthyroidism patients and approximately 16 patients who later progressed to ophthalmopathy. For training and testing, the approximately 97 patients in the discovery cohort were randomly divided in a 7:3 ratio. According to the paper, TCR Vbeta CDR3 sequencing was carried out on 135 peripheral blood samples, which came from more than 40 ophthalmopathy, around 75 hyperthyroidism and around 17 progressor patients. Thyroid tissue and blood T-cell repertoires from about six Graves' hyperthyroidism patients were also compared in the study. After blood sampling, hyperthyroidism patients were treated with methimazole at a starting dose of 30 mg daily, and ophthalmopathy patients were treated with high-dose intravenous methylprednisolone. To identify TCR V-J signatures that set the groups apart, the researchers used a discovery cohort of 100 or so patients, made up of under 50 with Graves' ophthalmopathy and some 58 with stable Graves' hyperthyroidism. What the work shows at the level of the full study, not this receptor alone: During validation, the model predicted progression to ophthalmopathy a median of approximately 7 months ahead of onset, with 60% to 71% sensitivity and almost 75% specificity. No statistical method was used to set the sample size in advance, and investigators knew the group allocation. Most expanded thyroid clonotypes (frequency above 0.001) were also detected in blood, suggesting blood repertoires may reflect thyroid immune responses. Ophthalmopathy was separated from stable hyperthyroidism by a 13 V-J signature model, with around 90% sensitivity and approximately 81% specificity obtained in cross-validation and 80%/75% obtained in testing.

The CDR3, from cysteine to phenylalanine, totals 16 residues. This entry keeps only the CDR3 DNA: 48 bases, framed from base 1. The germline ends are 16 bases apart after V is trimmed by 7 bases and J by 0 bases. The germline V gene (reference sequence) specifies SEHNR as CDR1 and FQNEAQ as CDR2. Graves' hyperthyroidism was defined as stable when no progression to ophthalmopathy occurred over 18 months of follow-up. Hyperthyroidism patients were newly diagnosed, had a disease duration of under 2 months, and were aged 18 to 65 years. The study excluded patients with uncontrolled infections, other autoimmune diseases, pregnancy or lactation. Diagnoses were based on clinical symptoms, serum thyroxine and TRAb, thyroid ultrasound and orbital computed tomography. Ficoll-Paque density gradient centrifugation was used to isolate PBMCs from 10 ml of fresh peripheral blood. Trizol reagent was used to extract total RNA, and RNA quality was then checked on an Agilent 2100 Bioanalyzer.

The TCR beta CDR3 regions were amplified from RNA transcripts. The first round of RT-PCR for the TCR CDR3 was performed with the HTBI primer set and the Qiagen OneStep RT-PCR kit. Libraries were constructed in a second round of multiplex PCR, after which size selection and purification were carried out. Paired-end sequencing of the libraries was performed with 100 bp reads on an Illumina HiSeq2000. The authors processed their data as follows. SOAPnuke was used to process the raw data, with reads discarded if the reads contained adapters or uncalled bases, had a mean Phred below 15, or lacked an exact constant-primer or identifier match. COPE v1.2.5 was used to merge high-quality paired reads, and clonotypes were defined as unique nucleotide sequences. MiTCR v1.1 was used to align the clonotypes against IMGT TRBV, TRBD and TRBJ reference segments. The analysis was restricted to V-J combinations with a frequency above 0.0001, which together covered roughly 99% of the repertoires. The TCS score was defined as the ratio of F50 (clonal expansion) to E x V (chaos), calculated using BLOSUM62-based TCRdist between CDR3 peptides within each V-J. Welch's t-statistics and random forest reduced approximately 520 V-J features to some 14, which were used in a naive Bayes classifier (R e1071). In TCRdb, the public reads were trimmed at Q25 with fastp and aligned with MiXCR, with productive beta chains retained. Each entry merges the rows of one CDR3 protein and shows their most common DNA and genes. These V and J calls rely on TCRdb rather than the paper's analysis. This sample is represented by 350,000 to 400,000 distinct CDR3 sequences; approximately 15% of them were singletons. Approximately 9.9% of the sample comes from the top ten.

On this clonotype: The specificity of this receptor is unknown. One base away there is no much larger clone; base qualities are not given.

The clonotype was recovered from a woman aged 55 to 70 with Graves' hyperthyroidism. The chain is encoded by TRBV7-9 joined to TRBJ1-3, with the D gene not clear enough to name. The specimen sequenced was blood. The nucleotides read TGTGCCAGCACCCTTAGTGGAGATGGCTCTGGAAACACCATATATTTT. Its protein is CASTLSGDGSGNTIYF.